This T cell receptor beta chain was captured by sequencing in a study of T cells in Graves' hyperthyroidism and ophthalmopathy. About the research overall: Prior to any treatment, at the point of initial diagnosis, peripheral blood was collected. Overall study findings and caveats: Ophthalmopathy, as predicted by the model, came a median around 6 months after the prediction.

CDR1 and CDR2 from the germline V gene are LGHDT and YNNKEL (reference sequence). The ends lost 1 base at V and 2 bases at J; junction bases unmatched: 3. The CDR3 contains 15 residues. TCR beta CDR3 sequences were amplified from RNA transcripts. RT-PCR in the first round (using the HTBI primer set) targeted the TCR CDR3. A single record per CDR3 protein comes from TCRdb applying MiXCR to the multiplex PCR reads. This sample has 300,000 to 500,000 distinct CDR3 sequences, with over 12% found just once. At least ten counts were recorded for this clonotype. Its specificity is not known. Among ophthalmopathy patients, the Clinical Activity Score reached at least 3, the NOSPECS grade reached at least 4, and duration remained under 3 months.

The sequence came from a man aged 50-60 years with Graves' ophthalmopathy. The specimen was blood. J is TRBJ2-3 and V is TRBV3-1; 7 nucleotides line up with TRBD2. The CDR3 spells CASSQAGTTTDTQYF. The CDR3, as DNA: TGTGCCAGCAGCCAAGCCGGGACTACCACAGATACGCAGTATTTT.